This entry lists 23 T cell receptor beta chains sequenced from one sample in a study (dated by TCRdb to about 2016). The library was obtained by RT-PCR. These reads were obtained on an Illumina MiSeq. Using fastp at Q25 and MiXCR, TCRdb reprocessed the public reads and kept productive beta chains. Every entry covers one CDR3 protein and lists the most common genes and DNA from its rows. The sample contains approximately 720,000 distinct CDR3 sequences, more than 13% of them found a single time. Roughly 3.9% of the sample is held by the ten biggest clonotypes. Sequenced sample: memory CD4+ T cells from blood. All receptors come from a female donor in good health, serving as a healthy control.

In the case of this clonotype: The germline gene is not matched at one end of the junction; a read error may be the cause. The V gene is TRBV6-1, the J gene TRBJ2-6; no clear D. CDR3 length: 16 residues. The germline V gene encodes CDR1 MNHNS and CDR2 SASEGT. CDR3 DNA: TGTGCCAGCAGTGAGATCTTCGGTACTGGGACCAACGTCCTGACTTTC. It yields the protein CASSEIFGTGTNVLTF.

This clonotype has more than one count but fewer than ten. The V gene is TRBV9, the J gene TRBJ2-7, with TRBD2 as a possible D gene (5 bases). This CDR3 is built from 14 residues. Trimming removed 4 bases at V and 2 bases at J, with 13 bases between. The germline gives CDR1 SGDLS, CDR2 YYNGEE. The CDR3 DNA reads TGTGCCAGCAGCCCTAGCTTGGCGGCCTACGAGCAGTACTTC. Residues: CASSPSLAAYEQYF.

At least ten counts were recorded for this clonotype. The chain recombines TRBV5-1 with TRBJ2-5, with D hard to call. This CDR3 has 12 amino acids. V was shortened by 0 bases and J by 7 bases, with 7 bases between the two germline ends. Looked up from germline, CDR1 is SGHRS and CDR2 is YFSETQ. The CDR3: CASSLGEVTQYF. CDR3 nucleotides: TGCGCCAGCAGCTTGGGTGAGGTGACCCAGTACTTC.

This clonotype has at least ten counts. The gene calls are TRBV20-1 and TRBJ2-1; TRBD2 matches 16 bases. V shed 6 bases and J 7 bases; nucleotides not matched to a gene: 9. The length of the CDR3 is 16 residues. Germline V lookup: CDR1 DFQATT, CDR2 SNEGSKA (reference sequence). CDR3 sequence reads: CSALGTSGRASNEQFF. DNA of the CDR3: TGCAGTGCCCTTGGGACTAGCGGGAGGGCTAGTAATGAGCAGTTCTTC.

In this sample, this clonotype turned up a few times. J is TRBJ2-3 and V is TRBV3-1; TRBD1 matches 7 bases. Germline V CDR1 and CDR2: LGHDT, YNNKEL (reference sequence). The ends lost 1 base at V and 1 base at J; junction bases unmatched: 11. The CDR3 is 18 residues long. CDR3 loop: CASSQGLWRTGGTDTQYF. The CDR3 nucleotides are TGTGCCAGCAGCCAAGGCCTCTGGAGGACAGGAGGCACAGATACGCAGTATTTT.

Only a few counts were recorded for this clonotype. The rearrangement joins TRBV12-3 or TRBV12-4 to TRBJ2-2; D gene uncertain. This CDR3 comprises 15 residues. V lost 7 bases to trimming and J lost 1 base, with 13 bases between them. DNA for the CDR3: TGTGCCAGCACCGCAGATGCCTTGAACACCGGGGAGCTGTTTTTT. It yields the protein CASTADALNTGELFF.

V gene TRBV20-1 combines with J gene TRBJ1-1; the match to TRBD1 covers 12 bases. The CDR3 is 13 amino acids. Germline-derived CDR1 and CDR2 are DFQATT and SNEGSKA (reference sequence). The CDR3: CRRDRGRRTEAFF. In DNA form, the CDR3 reads TGCAGGAGGGACAGGGGGCGACGGACTGAAGCTTTCTTT.

The chain uses TRBV5-1 and TRBJ2-5; weak D call: TRBD2 (6 bases). This CDR3 is 16 amino acids long. The germline V gene encodes CDR1 SGHRS and CDR2 YFSETQ. V lost 3 bases and J 4 bases, leaving 19 bases between the germline ends. The CDR3: CASSSSIPGVGETQYF. The CDR3 region has the DNA TGCGCCAGCAGCTCTTCCATCCCGGGAGTGGGAGAGACCCAGTACTTC.

The V call is TRBV7-2, the J call TRBJ1-1; D is unresolved. Germline CDR1 SGHTA, CDR2 FQGNSA. The CDR3 loop spans 14 amino acids. Trimming left V 4 bases short and J 3 bases short, with 12 bases between. CDR3 amino acids: CASSYRPGYTEAFF. The DNA of the CDR3 is TGTGCCAGCAGCTATCGACCCGGGTACACTGAAGCTTTCTTT.

This clonotype appeared many times. This chain links TRBV15 with TRBJ2-3; D remains ambiguous. Per germline, CDR1 LNHNV and CDR2 YYDKDF (reference sequence). This CDR3 comprises 13 residues. V lost 3 bases and J 4 bases, leaving 8 bases between the germline ends. In DNA form, the CDR3 reads TGTGCCACCAGCAGCCCTGGGCCAGATACGCAGTATTTT. This translates into CATSSPGPDTQYF.

The chain combines TRBV3-1 with TRBJ2-2; D is unclear. The germline V gene has CDR1 LGHDT and CDR2 YNNKEL (reference sequence). Trimming took off 4 bases at V and 3 bases at J, with 6 bases between the two ends. CDR3 length equals 13 residues. The CDR3 DNA sequence: TGTGCCAGCAGCCTCCCCCACACCGGGGAGCTGTTTTTT. It encodes CASSLPHTGELFF.

This clonotype showed up just a few times. This sequence joins TRBV7-9 and TRBJ2-2; D ambiguous. V gave up 1 base and J gave up 10 bases, with 10 bases separating them. Germline V lookup: CDR1 SEHNR, CDR2 FQNEAQ (reference sequence). This CDR3 contains 13 residues. CDR3 coding DNA: TGTGCCAGCAGCTTAGACGTCACTCCGGAGCTGTTTTTT. This gives the protein CASSLDVTPELFF.

CDR3 region: CASSQGTSGTSANEQFF. CDR3 nucleotide sequence: TGTGCCAGCAGCCAAGGGACTAGCGGGACCAGCGCCAATGAGCAGTTCTTC. The gene calls are TRBV4-2 and TRBJ2-1; TRBD2 matches 12 bases. CDR3 length: 17 amino acids. Trimming removed 1 base from V and 6 bases from J; junction bases left unmatched: 7. Germline CDR1 and CDR2: LGHNA and YNFKEQ.

The chain uses TRBV7-6 and TRBJ1-1, with 7 bases identical to TRBD1. J gave up 0 bases and V 5 bases, and 12 bases lay outside the gene matches. This CDR3 is built from 17 residues. From germline, CDR1 is SGHVS and CDR2 FNYEAQ. CDR3 coding DNA: TGTGCCAGCAGCCCCGCGGGACAGCTTACGATGAACACTGAAGCTTTCTTT. Protein product: CASSPAGQLTMNTEAFF.

This clonotype was counted many times. The V gene is TRBV12-3 or TRBV12-4, the J gene TRBJ2-7, with 7 bases fitting TRBD1. This CDR3 contains 13 residues. J was trimmed by 2 bases and V by 5 bases; bases with no gene match: 3. The CDR3 loop reads CASSEGQTYEQYF. The CDR3 region has the DNA TGTGCCAGCAGTGAGGGACAGACCTACGAGCAGTACTTC.

J is TRBJ2-3 and V is TRBV5-6, with 9 bases aligning to TRBD1. This CDR3 region has 15 residues. Losses at the gene ends were 0 bases for V and 5 bases for J; bases not matched to a gene: 4. CDR1 SGHDT and CDR2 YYEEEE come from the germline V gene. DNA of the CDR3: TGTGCCAGCAGCTTGGGGGGACAGGGATTAGATACGCAGTATTTT. Translating it yields CASSLGGQGLDTQYF.

The chain joins TRBV20-1 to TRBJ2-3; the match to TRBD2 covers 11 bases. The ends lost 3 bases at V and 7 bases at J; junction bases unmatched: 9. Germline-derived CDR1 and CDR2 are DFQATT and SNEGSKA (reference sequence). This CDR3 has 15 residues. The CDR3, as DNA: TGCAGTGCTAGGAAGGGACTAGCGGAAGTAAATACGCAGTATTTT. It specifies CSARKGLAEVNTQYF.

This clonotype has ten or more counts. The rearrangement links TRBV6-1 to TRBJ2-7, with D possibly TRBD1 on 6 matching bases. Germline loops: CDR1 MNHNS, CDR2 SASEGT. V was trimmed by 8 bases and J by 3 bases, leaving 14 bases between them. This CDR3 is 13 amino acids long. The CDR3: CASQLGQIYEQYF. CDR3 in DNA: TGTGCCAGCCAACTCGGACAGATCTACGAGCAGTACTTC.

This clonotype was counted a few times. The chain employs TRBV6-5 and TRBJ1-4, with D possibly matching TRBD1 (6 bases). The CDR3 loop spans 17 amino acids. V lost 6 bases to trimming and J lost 5 bases, with 22 bases between them. The germline gives CDR1 MNHEY, CDR2 SVGAGI. DNA for the CDR3: TGTGCCAGCAGACTCTCGGGGGGCCCTCTTAAAAATGAAAAACTGTTTTTT. Translation: CASRLSGGPLKNEKLFF.

This clonotype was observed a handful of times. The chain couples TRBV6-2 or TRBV6-3 to TRBJ2-2; D not certain. The germline V gene has CDR1 MNHEY and CDR2 SVGEGT. Trimming stripped 4 bases from V and 5 bases from J, with 2 bases between. The CDR3 has 11 amino acids. As DNA, the CDR3 is TGTGCCAGCAGTTGGACCGGGGAGCTGTTTTTT. Its protein product is CASSWTGELFF.

This clonotype showed up many times. This chain connects TRBV7-9 to TRBJ1-5; 7 bases fit TRBD1. The trim removed 6 bases at V and 7 bases at J, leaving 3 bases unmatched. Germline V gives CDR1 SEHNR, CDR2 FQNEAQ (reference sequence). The CDR3 contains 12 residues. For the CDR3, the DNA is TGTGCCAGCAGGACAGGGAACCAGCCCCAGCATTTT. Translated: CASRTGNQPQHF.

V usage is TRBV7-9 and J usage is TRBJ2-3, with unresolved D. CDR3 length equals 17 residues. The V and J ends lost 0 bases and 0 bases respectively, with 13 bases between them. Germline loops: CDR1 SEHNR, CDR2 FQNEAQ (reference sequence). CDR3 nucleotides: TGTGCCAGCAGCTTAGCCCTCCATGCTTCTAGCACAGATACGCAGTATTTT. Amino acids: CASSLALHASSTDTQYF.

This clonotype was counted only a few times. V gene TRBV5-5 combines with J gene TRBJ2-2, with D perhaps being TRBD1 or TRBD2 (5 bases each). The ends were cut back, 3 bases at V and 5 bases at J, with 20 bases in the middle. The CDR3 extends over 17 amino acids. Germline CDR1 and CDR2: SGHKS and YYEKEE (reference sequence). The CDR3 is CASSWDAPGRRTGELFF. Here the CDR3 DNA reads TGTGCCAGCAGCTGGGATGCCCCGGGACGGCGGACCGGGGAGCTGTTTTTT.